The 21 T cell receptor beta chains given below trace back to one sample, sequenced in a study of chemoradiotherapy in HPV16-positive cancers. Produced via immunoSEQ multiplex PCR; TCRdb's table is partial and in-frame only. The profile shows 7,000 to 9,500 clones, roughly three quarters of them singletons. The sample was gathered from a patient who underwent chemoradiotherapy. The receptors were sampled from a human donor with HPV-associated anogenital cancer.

The chain links TRBV10-3 to TRBJ1-5; a possible D gene is TRBD1 (5 bases). CDR1 is ENHRY and CDR2 is SYGVKD in the germline V gene. CDR3 size: 15 residues. Trimming shortened V by 2 bases and J by 2 bases, and 10 bases separated the two germline ends. The CDR3 coding sequence is TGTGCCATCAGTGAGCCGGGGGGGGGCAATCAGCCCCAGCATTTT. Amino acid sequence: CAISEPGGGNQPQHF.

V is TRBV30 and J is TRBJ2-7, with 8 positions matching TRBD1. Germline CDR1 reads GTSNPN; CDR2 reads SVGIG (reference sequence). V lost 7 bases and J lost 0; bases outside the gene matches: 5. The CDR3 runs to 13 residues. The CDR3 loop reads CAYSTGASYEQYF. The CDR3 DNA sequence: TGTGCCTACTCGACAGGGGCCTCCTACGAGCAGTACTTC. The full variable domain, with the rest looked up from reference TRBV30 and TRBJ2-7, is SQTIHQWPATLVQPVGSPLSLECTVEGTSNPNLYWYRQAAGRGLQLLFYSVGIGQISSEVPQNLSASRPQDRQFILSSKKLLLSDSGFYLCAYSTGASYEQYFGPGTRLTVT.

The chain is built from TRBV6-5 and TRBJ1-2, with D possibly being TRBD1 (5 bases). Germline V gives CDR1 MNHEY, CDR2 SVGAGI. Trimming shortened V by 2 bases and J by 3 bases, and 7 bases separated the two germline ends. The CDR3 has 13 residues. For the CDR3, the DNA is TGTGCCAGCAGTTACGGGGGGGACTATGGCTACACCTTC. Protein sequence: CASSYGGDYGYTF.

The chain recombines TRBV19 with TRBJ2-5; 7 nucleotides align to TRBD1. This CDR3 comprises 14 residues. Trimming cost V 3 bases and J 5 bases; bases outside gene matches: 6. Germline values: CDR1 LNHDA, CDR2 SQIVND (reference sequence). The CDR3 sequence: CASSMNRGPETQYF. CDR3 nucleotide sequence: TGTGCCAGTAGTATGAACAGGGGTCCGGAGACCCAGTACTTC.

The rearrangement links TRBV14 to TRBJ1-4, with 7 bases aligning to TRBD1. CDR1 is SGHDN, CDR2 FVKESK, per germline. With 4 bases clipped from V and 3 bases from J, the junction kept 8 bases outside the gene matches. CDR3 length: 16 residues. CDR3 nucleotide sequence: TGTGCCAGCAGCCCTTCAGGACAGGCCTCTAATGAAAAACTGTTTTTT. Protein: CASSPSGQASNEKLFF.

V is TRBV15 and J is TRBJ2-5; 8 bases match TRBD1. Germline V gene lookup returns CDR1 LNHNV and CDR2 YYDKDF (reference sequence). With 7 bases clipped from V and 5 bases from J, the junction kept 6 bases outside the gene matches. This CDR3 has 13 amino acids. CDR3 protein: CATTLRGLETQYF. The CDR3 region has the DNA TGTGCCACCACCCTCAGGGGGCTTGAGACCCAGTACTTC.

The chain recombines TRBV28 with TRBJ1-4; D gene ambiguous. V was clipped by 3 bases and J by 8 bases, with 7 bases between them. Germline-derived CDR1 and CDR2 are MDHEN and SYDVKM. The CDR3 length is 12 residues. This CDR3 is CASSLFGEKLFF. CDR3 nucleotide sequence: TGTGCCAGCAGTTTGTTTGGAGAAAAACTGTTTTTT.

This clone showed up just a few times. The chain uses TRBV29-1 and TRBJ1-2; D possibly corresponds to TRBD1 (6 bases). Trimming left V 4 bases short and J 4 bases short, with 16 bases between. Germline V gene data show CDR1 as SQVTM and CDR2 as ANQGSEA. The CDR3 loop spans 14 amino acids. CDR3 sequence reads: CSVVLHKDSYGYTF. The CDR3 nucleotides are TGCAGCGTTGTCTTACATAAGGACAGCTATGGCTACACCTTC. The entire variable domain, with the rest obtained from reference TRBV29-1 and TRBJ1-2, is as follows: SAVISQKPSRDICQRGTSLTIQCQVDSQVTMMFWYRQQPGQSLTLIATANQGSEATYESGFVIDKFPISRPNLTFSTLTVSNMSPEDSSIYLCSVVLHKDSYGYTFGSGTRLTVV.

This CDR3 is CASSRQLMNTEAFF. CDR3 nucleotide sequence: TGTGCCAGCAGCCGACAGTTGATGAACACTGAAGCTTTCTTT. The V call is TRBV2, the J call TRBJ1-1, with D possibly TRBD1 on 5 matching bases. V was shortened by 6 bases and J by 0 bases, with 11 bases between the two germline ends. Germline V CDR1 and CDR2: SNHLY, FYNNEI. CDR3 length: 14 amino acids.

This clone has only a few counts. The J gene is TRBJ1-4, the V gene TRBV7-9; a possible D gene is TRBD1 (5 bases). Between the trimmed V and J ends, which lost 11 bases and 5 bases, there was a span of 9 bases. This CDR3 comprises 11 residues. Looked up from germline, CDR1 is SEHNR and CDR2 is FQNEAQ (reference sequence). In DNA form, the CDR3 reads TGTGCCTCGAGGGGCAATGAAAAACTGTTTTTT. Its translation is CASRGNEKLFF.

The genes are TRBV7-9 and TRBJ1-3; no reliable D call. The CDR3 sequence is 16 residues long. V lost 5 bases and J lost 2, with 16 bases in between. Germline assignment: CDR1 SEHNR and CDR2 FQNEAQ (reference sequence). The CDR3 sequence: CASSPPRGSAGNTIYF. CDR3 bases: TGTGCCAGCAGCCCCCCTAGAGGGAGCGCTGGAAACACCATATATTTT.

This chain joins TRBV28 and TRBJ1-6; no clear D. The ends were cut back, 3 bases at V and 0 bases at J, with 12 bases in the middle. The CDR3 loop spans 17 amino acids. Germline lookup yields CDR1 MDHEN and CDR2 SYDVKM. The CDR3 protein is CASSLLQSSSYNSPLHF. Here the CDR3 DNA reads TGTGCCAGCAGTTTGTTACAGTCGAGCTCCTATAATTCACCCCTCCACTTT.

This chain joins TRBV7-6 and TRBJ2-3, with 12 bases fitting TRBD1. This CDR3 comprises 18 residues. V was clipped by 5 bases and J by 5 bases; unmatched bases: 14. Germline V gene lookup returns CDR1 SGHVS and CDR2 FNYEAQ. CDR3 in DNA: TGTGCCAGCAGCCCGCAGCCTCCGGGACAGGGGGCCGGAGATACGCAGTATTTT. As protein: CASSPQPPGQGAGDTQYF.

The gene calls are TRBV2 and TRBJ2-3; D is unclear. The CDR3 has 11 amino acids. The V end lost 6 bases, the J end lost 0 bases, and 1 base lay between the germline ends. CDR1 and CDR2 (germline): SNHLY, FYNNEI. Here the CDR3 reads CASRSTDTQYF. The CDR3 nucleotides read TGTGCCAGCAGGAGCACAGATACGCAGTATTTT. The complete variable domain, with remaining parts taken from reference TRBV2 and TRBJ2-3, reads EPEVTQTPSHQVTQMGQEVILRCVPISNHLYFYWYRQILGQKVEFLVSFYNNEISEKSEIFDDQFSVERPDGSNFTLKIRSTKLEDSAMYFCASRSTDTQYFGPGTRLTVL.

The rearrangement joins TRBV6-5 to TRBJ1-2, with D possibly matching TRBD1 (6 bases). The germline CDR1 and CDR2 sequences are MNHEY and SVGAGI. There are 15 residues in the CDR3. V lost 6 bases, J lost 6 bases, and 20 bases lay in between. For the CDR3, the DNA is TGTGCCAGCAGGGGGACCGGCAGGGGTTCTGATGGCTACACCTTC. Its translation: CASRGTGRGSDGYTF.

In DNA form, the CDR3 reads TGTGCCAGCGCGTCGGCGGGAAACTATGGCTACACCTTC. This translates into CASASAGNYGYTF. J is TRBJ1-2 and V is TRBV25-1; D not resolved. From germline, CDR1 is MGHDK and CDR2 SYGVNS. With 8 bases removed from V and 2 bases from J, the gap between germline ends came to 12 bases. The CDR3 contains 13 residues.

The rearrangement uses TRBV9 and TRBJ1-1, with a tentative D call TRBD1 (5 bases). Germline V gene data show CDR1 as SGDLS and CDR2 as YYNGEE. Trimming took off 0 bases at V and 8 bases at J, with 11 bases between the two ends. This CDR3 has 13 amino acids. The CDR3 loop is CASSVVGESEAFF. In DNA form, the CDR3 reads TGTGCCAGCAGCGTAGTGGGGGAATCAGAAGCTTTCTTT.

The DNA for the CDR3 is TGTGCCAGCAGCTTTCCCAGCTCCTATAATTCACCCCTCCACTTT. Translated, it gives CASSFPSSYNSPLHF. The V gene is TRBV5-6, the J gene TRBJ1-6; the D is unclear. Germline V CDR1 and CDR2: SGHDT, YYEEEE. Trimming left V 2 bases short and J 0 bases short, with 6 bases between. This CDR3 has 15 residues. Complete variable domain (other parts from reference TRBV5-6 and TRBJ1-6): DAGVTQSPTHLIKTRGQQVTLRCSPKSGHDTVSWYQQALGQGPQFIFQYYEEEERQRGNFPDRFSGHQFPNYSSELNVNALLLGDSALYLCASSFPSSYNSPLHFGNGTRLTVT.

The CDR3 here is CASNRDWRETQYF. The CDR3 nucleotides read TGTGCCAGCAACCGGGACTGGCGGGAGACCCAGTACTTC. The rearrangement links TRBV2 to TRBJ2-5, with a possible D match to TRBD2 (6 bases). Germline V CDR1 and CDR2: SNHLY, FYNNEI. This CDR3 has 13 amino acids. V was shortened by 7 bases and J by 5 bases, with 14 bases between the two germline ends.

The chain has TRBV6-4 and TRBJ1-6, with D unresolved. Looked up from germline, CDR1 is MRHNA and CDR2 is SNTAGT. CDR3 length: 14 residues. V was pared by 4 bases and J by 5 bases, with 9 bases between. The DNA of the CDR3 is TGTGCCAGCAGTGCCAGGCAAGATAATTCACCCCTCCACTTT. This encodes CASSARQDNSPLHF.

The chain combines TRBV19 with TRBJ2-6; no reliable D call. This CDR3 is built from 13 residues. The germline V and J ends were trimmed by 10 bases and 0 bases, with 7 bases remaining between them. From germline, CDR1 is LNHDA and CDR2 SQIVND (reference sequence). The CDR3 region is CATRNSGANVLTF. The CDR3 bases are TGTGCCACTAGGAACTCTGGGGCCAACGTCCTGACTTTC.